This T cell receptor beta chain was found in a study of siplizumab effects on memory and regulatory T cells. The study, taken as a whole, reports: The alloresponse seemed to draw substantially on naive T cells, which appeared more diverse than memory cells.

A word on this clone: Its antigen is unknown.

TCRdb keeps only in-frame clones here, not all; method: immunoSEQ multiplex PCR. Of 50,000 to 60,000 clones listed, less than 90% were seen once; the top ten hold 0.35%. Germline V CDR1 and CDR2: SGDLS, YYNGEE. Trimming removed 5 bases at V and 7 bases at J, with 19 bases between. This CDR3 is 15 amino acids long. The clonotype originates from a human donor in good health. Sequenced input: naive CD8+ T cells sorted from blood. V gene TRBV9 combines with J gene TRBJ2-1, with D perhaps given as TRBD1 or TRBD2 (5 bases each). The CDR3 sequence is CASSEKGPSLNEQFF. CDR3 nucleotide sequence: TGTGCCAGCAGTGAAAAGGGGCCTAGCTTGAATGAGCAGTTCTTC.